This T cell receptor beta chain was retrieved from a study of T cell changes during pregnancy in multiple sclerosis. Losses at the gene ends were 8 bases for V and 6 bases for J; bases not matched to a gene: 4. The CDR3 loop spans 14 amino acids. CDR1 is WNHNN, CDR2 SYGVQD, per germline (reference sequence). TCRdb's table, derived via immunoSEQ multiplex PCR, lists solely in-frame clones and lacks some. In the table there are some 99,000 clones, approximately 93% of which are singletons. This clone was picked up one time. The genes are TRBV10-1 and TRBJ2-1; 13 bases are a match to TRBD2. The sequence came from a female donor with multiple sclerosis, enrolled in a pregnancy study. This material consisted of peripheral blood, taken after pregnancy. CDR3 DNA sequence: TGCGCCAGCTCACTAGCGGGAGGGCCCAATGAGCAGTTCTTC. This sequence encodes CASSLAGGPNEQFF.